This T cell receptor (beta chain) was identified in a study of blood T cell repertoires in COVID-19. About the research overall: Sites across the United States, Italy and Spain contributed samples from acute and convalescent COVID-19.

Measured with immunoSEQ multiplex PCR; TCRdb has only the in-frame clones, and not every one. Of approximately 300,000 clones listed, 90% are singletons. The CDR3 spans 14 residues. J lost 6 bases, V lost 6 bases, and 11 bases had no gene match. Germline CDR1 and CDR2: SGHRS and YFSETQ. The clonotype comes from a woman in her fifties or sixties with COVID-19, enrolled during active disease. The sequencing sample was made of peripheral blood. The genes are TRBV5-1 and TRBJ2-7; 8 nucleotides line up with TRBD1. CDR3 region: CASTRTGTPVEQYF. The CDR3 DNA sequence: TGCGCCAGCACCCGGACAGGGACCCCCGTCGAGCAGTACTTC.